This T cell receptor (beta chain) is drawn from a study of cytomegalovirus exposure and HLA in healthy donors. Study information: Earlier work reported 100 million or so unique TCR beta sequences from 180 million or so T cells.

In this sample, this clone turned up once. Its antigen is unidentified. Both 60 Vbeta primers and 13 Jbeta primers went into the PCR. The method was immunoSEQ multiplex PCR; TCRdb's version includes in-frame clones alone and lacks a portion of them. Of 80,000 or so clones in the sample, about 71% were seen once. J gave up 2 bases and V 5 bases, and 3 bases lay outside the gene matches. Germline V gene sequence: CDR1 LNHDA, CDR2 SQIVND (reference sequence). The CDR3 totals 14 residues. Study conclusions and caveats: Among the CMV-associated chains, three were confirmed in vitro as specific for CMV antigens. Productive status was seen about 90% or about 30% of the time for most TCR beta V segments in an earlier analysis.

Sequencing was carried out using PBMCs. The chain uses TRBV19 and TRBJ2-1; 7 bases fit TRBD2. This receptor was taken from a woman aged 35 to 49 in good health and CMV-seronegative. In nucleotides, the CDR3 is TGTGCCAGTAGTGGGAGGGTAGCCTACAATGAGCAGTTCTTC. Translation gives CASSGRVAYNEQFF.